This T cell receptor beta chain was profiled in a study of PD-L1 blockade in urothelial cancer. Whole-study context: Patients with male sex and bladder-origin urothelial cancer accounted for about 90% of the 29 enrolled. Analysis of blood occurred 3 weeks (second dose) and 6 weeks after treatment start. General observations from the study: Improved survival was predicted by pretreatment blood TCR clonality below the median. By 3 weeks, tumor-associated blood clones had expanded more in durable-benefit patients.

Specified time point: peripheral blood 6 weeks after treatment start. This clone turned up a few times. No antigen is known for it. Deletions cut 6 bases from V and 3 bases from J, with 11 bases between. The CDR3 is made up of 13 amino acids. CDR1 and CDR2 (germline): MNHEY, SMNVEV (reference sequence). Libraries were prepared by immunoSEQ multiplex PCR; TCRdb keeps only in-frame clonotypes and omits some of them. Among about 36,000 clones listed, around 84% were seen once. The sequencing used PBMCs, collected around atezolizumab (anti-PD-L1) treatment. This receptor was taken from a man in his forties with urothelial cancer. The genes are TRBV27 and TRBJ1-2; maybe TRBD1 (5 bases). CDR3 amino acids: CASRTSTDYGYTF. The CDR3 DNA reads TGTGCCAGCAGGACCTCGACAGACTATGGCTACACCTTC.